This T cell receptor (beta chain) derives from a study of blood T cell repertoires in COVID-19. In the study overall: The study drew acute and convalescent COVID-19 samples from the United States, Italy and Spain. The cDNA or gDNA used as material had been derived from T cells, B-cell-depleted T cells, or PBMCs.

Authors' processing steps: The assay estimated nucleated cells by amplifying reference gene primers. Data came from immunoSEQ multiplex PCR; TCRdb stores just in-frame clones and leaves some out. D and trimming were read from the DNA, whereas the V and J calls and clone size are those reported in that table. The data show around 90,000 clones, with 70% to 90% seen just once and about 12% held by the top ten. Germline-derived CDR1 and CDR2 are MGHRA and YSYEKL. This CDR3 is 15 amino acids long. V lost 5 bases to trimming and J lost 9 bases; unmatched junction nucleotides: 10. The receptor was derived from a woman in her 70s with active or convalescent COVID-19. V usage is TRBV4-1 and J usage is TRBJ2-3; 11 nucleotides line up with TRBD2. The specimen was peripheral blood. Written as DNA, the CDR3 is TGCGCCAGCAGCACAGCTAGCGGGGGGTCCGGAACGCAGTATTTT. Translation gives CASSTASGGSGTQYF.